These 29 T cell receptor beta chains were all obtained from the same sample, sequenced in a study of cytomegalovirus exposure and HLA in healthy donors. PCR employed 60 Vbeta and 13 Jbeta primers. The table came from immunoSEQ multiplex PCR; TCRdb's copy has only in-frame clones and leaves some out. The table has roughly 140,000 clones, around 79% seen once. The sample taken for sequencing was PBMCs. These receptors were collected from a man aged 35-49 years in good health and CMV-seropositive.

This clone was seen only a few times. This chain links TRBV25-1 with TRBJ2-1, with 8 bases aligning to TRBD2. Germline V CDR1 and CDR2: MGHDK, SYGVNS. V was clipped by 3 bases and J by 1 base; unmatched bases: 2. This CDR3 comprises 15 residues. The CDR3 DNA reads TGTGCCAGCAGTGACGAGCGGGGGTCCTACAATGAGCAGTTCTTC. This sequence encodes CASSDERGSYNEQFF. Full variable domain (outside the CDR3, taken from reference TRBV25-1 and TRBJ2-1): EADIYQTPRYLVIGTGKKITLECSQTMGHDKMYWYQQDPGMELHLIHYSYGVNSTEKGDLSSESTVSRIRTEHFPLTLESARPSHTSQYLCASSDERGSYNEQFFGPGTRLTVL.

This chain connects TRBV19 to TRBJ1-1; D unresolved. This CDR3 has 15 amino acids. Germline V lookup: CDR1 LNHDA, CDR2 SQIVND (reference sequence). The ends were cut back, 7 bases at V and 1 base at J, with 16 bases in the middle. As DNA, the CDR3 is TGTGCCAGTAATAAACACACCTCTGGGAACACTGAAGCTTTCTTT. Translation: CASNKHTSGNTEAFF.

The chain has TRBV7-9 and TRBJ2-1; TRBD2 agrees at 15 bases. V gave up 1 base and J gave up 8 bases; unmatched junction bases: 3. The CDR3 totals 16 residues. CDR1 and CDR2 from the germline V gene are SEHNR and FQNEAQ (reference sequence). The CDR3 DNA reads as TGTGCCAGCAGCTTAGGGACTAGCGGGAGGGTCCATGAGCAGTTCTTC. Encoded protein: CASSLGTSGRVHEQFF. Variable domain in full (rest from reference TRBV7-9 and TRBJ2-1): DTGVSQNPRHKITKRGQNVTFRCDPISEHNRLYWYRQTLGQGPEFLTYFQNEAQLEKSRLLSDRFSAERPKGSFSTLEIQRTEQGDSAMYLCASSLGTSGRVHEQFFGPGTRLTVL.

The gene calls are TRBV7-3 and TRBJ2-7; D is possibly TRBD1 (5 bases). Germline loops: CDR1 SGHTA, CDR2 FQGTGA. V was shortened by 1 base and J by 2 bases, with 12 bases between the two germline ends. CDR3 size: 15 residues. Here the CDR3 DNA reads TGTGCCAGCAGCTTAAGTGCAGGGAATCCCTACGAGCAGTACTTC. The encoded protein is CASSLSAGNPYEQYF. The full variable domain, completed using reference TRBV7-3 and TRBJ2-7, is GAGVSQTPSNKVTEKGKYVELRCDPISGHTALYWYRQSLGQGPEFLIYFQGTGAADDSGLPNDRFFAVRPEGSVSTLKIQRTERGDSAVYLCASSLSAGNPYEQYFGPGTRLTVT.

This clone was observed a single time. The rearrangement joins TRBV7-2 to TRBJ2-1; D is perhaps TRBD2 (6 bases). Germline CDR1 reads SGHTA; CDR2 reads FQGNSA. V lost 2 bases and J lost 10, with 15 bases in between. The CDR3 runs to 14 residues. The CDR3 spells CASSLMSGRGEQFF. CDR3 nucleotides: TGTGCCAGCAGCTTAATGTCCGGGCGGGGCGAGCAGTTCTTC.

The chain carries TRBV7-3 and TRBJ2-7; possibly TRBD1 for D (7 bases). Germline V gene lookup returns CDR1 SGHTA and CDR2 FQGTGA. With 5 bases removed from V and 7 bases from J, the gap between germline ends came to 21 bases. The CDR3 is 15 residues long. The CDR3 region has the DNA TGTGCCAGCAGCCAGGGACAGCCCGAGGAGGGGGAGCAGTACTTC. This sequence encodes CASSQGQPEEGEQYF.

The chain uses TRBV28 and TRBJ2-3; D is uncertain. The CDR3 sequence is 15 residues long. The V gene's germline CDR1 is MDHEN and CDR2 SYDVKM. V gave up 3 bases and J gave up 2 bases, with 12 bases separating them. The CDR3 nucleotides are TGTGCCAGCAGTTTTGAACCTATTTCCACAGATACGCAGTATTTT. Translating it yields CASSFEPISTDTQYF.

CDR3 residues: CASSFTSGRAYEQYF. CDR3 coding DNA: TGTGCCAGCAGCTTTACTAGCGGGAGGGCCTACGAGCAGTACTTC. The V and J genes are TRBV7-9 and TRBJ2-7; 13 positions match TRBD2. The trim removed 3 bases at V and 2 bases at J, leaving 1 base unmatched. This CDR3 is built from 15 residues. The germline CDR1 and CDR2 sequences are SEHNR and FQNEAQ (reference sequence).

The V and J genes are TRBV9 and TRBJ2-1; 15 nucleotides agree with TRBD2. V dropped 5 bases and J dropped 10; count of bases not matched to a gene: 16. The CDR3 totals 18 residues. Germline assignment: CDR1 SGDLS and CDR2 YYNGEE. CDR3 nucleotides: TGTGCCAGCAGTGCCGGACTAGCGGGAGGGGGAGGCATTGGGGAGCAGTTCTTC. Its translation is CASSAGLAGGGGIGEQFF.

This chain uses TRBV6-6 with TRBJ1-1, with D hard to call. The ends were cut back, 6 bases at V and 7 bases at J, with 15 bases in the middle. The CDR3 is 13 residues long. CDR1 MNHNY and CDR2 SVGAGI come from the germline V gene (reference sequence). The CDR3 sequence: CASSSPARDEAFF. CDR3 nucleotides: TGTGCCAGCAGCTCCCCGGCGAGGGATGAAGCTTTCTTT.

The chain has TRBV19 and TRBJ1-1; possible D gene TRBD1, 6 bases. The CDR3 spans 14 residues. Deletions cut 3 bases from V and 1 base from J, with 9 bases between. CDR1 and CDR2 (germline): LNHDA, SQIVND (reference sequence). The CDR3 spells CASSIRGENTEAFF. In DNA form, the CDR3 reads TGTGCCAGTAGTATCAGGGGTGAGAACACTGAAGCTTTCTTT.

The chain combines TRBV15 with TRBJ2-1; 11 bases agree with TRBD2. The trim removed 8 bases at V and 2 bases at J, leaving 8 bases unmatched. The CDR3 has 16 amino acids. CDR1 and CDR2 (germline): LNHNV, YYDKDF (reference sequence). CDR3 sequence reads: CATSGTSGETYNEQFF. The CDR3 DNA reads as TGTGCCACCTCCGGGACTAGCGGAGAGACCTACAATGAGCAGTTCTTC.

The V and J genes are TRBV11-2 and TRBJ2-1; 7 bases align to TRBD2. Germline V gives CDR1 SGHAT, CDR2 FQNNGV. CDR3 length equals 16 residues. Germline trimming cut 5 bases from V and 6 bases from J; bases unmatched to any gene: 13. The CDR3 region has the DNA TGTGCCAGCAGCCTACGATACGGGACTACGGCCAATGAGCAGTTCTTC. Translation gives CASSLRYGTTANEQFF.

This clone was counted once. The chain combines TRBV5-1 with TRBJ1-1; 7 bases are shared with TRBD1. CDR1 is SGHRS and CDR2 is YFSETQ in the germline V gene. V was pared by 1 base and J by 0 bases, with 6 bases of the junction left unmatched. The CDR3 loop spans 16 amino acids. CDR3 nucleotide sequence: TGCGCCAGCAGCTTGAATCCAGGGGGGATGAACACTGAAGCTTTCTTT. This gives the protein CASSLNPGGMNTEAFF.

The chain has TRBV6-4 and TRBJ1-2; the D gene is possibly TRBD1 (6 bases). This CDR3 is built from 13 residues. Germline CDR1 is MRHNA and CDR2 is SNTAGT. Trimming left V 6 bases short and J 2 bases short, with 10 bases between. CDR3 sequence: CASSQTGNYGYTF. The CDR3 region has the DNA TGTGCCAGCAGCCAGACAGGAAACTATGGCTACACCTTC.

The table lists this clone with a few counts. The genes are TRBV7-7 and TRBJ2-7, with D perhaps matching TRBD2 (6 bases). V lost 1 base, J lost 2 bases, and 12 bases lay in between. There are 15 residues in the CDR3. Germline loops: CDR1 SSHAT, CDR2 FNYEAQ (reference sequence). The CDR3 DNA is TGTGCCAGCAGCTTAGGGAGCGGGCCGACCTACGAGCAGTACTTC. Translation: CASSLGSGPTYEQYF.

The chain recombines TRBV4-1 with TRBJ2-7, with TRBD2 matching over 7 bases. V was clipped by 1 base and J by 5 bases; unmatched bases: 29. The CDR3 length is 22 residues. Germline V lookup: CDR1 MGHRA, CDR2 YSYEKL. This CDR3 reads CASSQASPLLASPSAEHHEQYF. The CDR3 DNA follows: TGCGCCAGCAGCCAAGCCTCCCCTTTACTAGCGTCCCCCTCCGCCGAGCACCACGAGCAGTACTTC.

The chain couples TRBV10-2 to TRBJ2-7; the D gene is possibly TRBD2 (6 bases). Trimming took 3 bases from V and 0 from J, leaving 12 bases between them. Germline CDR1 is WSHSY and CDR2 is SAAADI. The CDR3 has 15 residues. The DNA for the CDR3 is TGCGCCAGCAGTGACGCTAGCGATAGCTCCTACGAGCAGTACTTC. Translating gives CASSDASDSSYEQYF.

The chain uses TRBV6-1 and TRBJ2-5; 7 bases match TRBD1. The CDR3 sequence is 13 residues long. Germline V gene lookup returns CDR1 MNHNS and CDR2 SASEGT. The junction had 7 bases not matched to a gene; V was cut back by 8 bases and J by 4 bases. This chain's CDR3 is CASPRDSRETQYF. As DNA, the CDR3 is TGTGCCAGCCCCCGGGACAGTAGAGAGACCCAGTACTTC.

The chain is built from TRBV7-2 and TRBJ1-3; 8 bases map to TRBD1. The trim removed 5 bases at V and 0 bases at J, leaving 12 bases unmatched. In germline, CDR1 is SGHTA, CDR2 FQGNSA. The CDR3 length is 18 residues. In nucleotides, the CDR3 is TGTGCCAGCAGCCTACCTCGGGGACAGGCCACCTCTGGAAACACCATATATTTT. It translates to CASSLPRGQATSGNTIYF.

The chain employs TRBV27 and TRBJ2-1, with a weak D call TRBD1 (6 bases). This CDR3 is 12 amino acids long. CDR1 is MNHEY, CDR2 SMNVEV, per germline (reference sequence). V was clipped by 5 bases and J by 10 bases, with 12 bases between them. CDR3: CASSHPRGEQFF. The CDR3 bases are TGTGCCAGCAGTCACCCCAGGGGAGAGCAGTTCTTC.

This clone was observed a handful of times. The germline gene is not matched at one end of the junction; a read error may be the cause. The rearrangement uses TRBV7-9 and TRBJ1-1; TRBD1 is a possible D gene (6 bases). The CDR3 consists of 14 residues. Germline CDR1 SEHNR, CDR2 FQNEAQ (reference sequence). The CDR3 DNA reads as TGTTCCAGCAGCTTGGGGGCAGCCAACACTGAAGCTTTCTTT. This sequence encodes CSSSLGAANTEAFF.

CDR3 loop: CASSDPSGSRAEQFF. CDR3 nucleotide sequence: TGTGCCAGCAGTGATCCTAGCGGGAGTCGTGCTGAGCAGTTCTTC. The V gene is TRBV6-1, the J gene TRBJ2-1; 10 nucleotides match TRBD2. From germline, CDR1 is MNHNS and CDR2 SASEGT. This CDR3 spans 15 amino acids. The V and J ends lost 3 bases and 9 bases, in that order; junction bases with no gene match: 8.

The chain links TRBV19 to TRBJ1-4; 7 bases map to TRBD1. Germline-derived CDR1 and CDR2 are LNHDA and SQIVND (reference sequence). The CDR3 spans 15 residues. The V gene end was trimmed by 6 bases and the J gene end by 8 bases; junction bases not matched to a gene: 12. Here the CDR3 DNA reads TGTGCCAGTAGCAATATTGGGACAGCGGGCGAAAAACTGTTTTTT. This codes for CASSNIGTAGEKLFF.

This clone came up a few times. The same CDR3 also results from other DNA sequences found in this sample. The rearrangement uses TRBV28 and TRBJ2-6; 7 bases match TRBD1. Germline CDR1 is MDHEN and CDR2 is SYDVKM. The CDR3 is made up of 17 amino acids. The junction had 11 bases not matched to a gene; V was cut back by 8 bases and J by 1 base. CDR3 residues: CASHRRQGVSGANVLTF. The CDR3 coding sequence is TGTGCCAGCCACCGGAGACAGGGAGTATCTGGGGCCAACGTCCTGACTTTC.

The gene calls are TRBV15 and TRBJ1-1; possibly TRBD1 for D (6 bases). Germline CDR1 and CDR2: LNHNV and YYDKDF (reference sequence). The CDR3 spans 17 residues. Trimming took off 1 base at V and 3 bases at J, with 18 bases between the two ends. DNA of the CDR3: TGTGCCACCAGCAGAGCCGGGACATTAGGTCGGGACACTGAAGCTTTCTTT. It specifies CATSRAGTLGRDTEAFF. The entire variable domain, with the rest obtained from reference TRBV15 and TRBJ1-1, is as follows: DAMVIQNPRYQVTQFGKPVTLSCSQTLNHNVMYWYQQKSSQAPKLLFHYYDKDFNNEADTPDNFQSRRPNTSFCFLDIRSPGLGDTAMYLCATSRAGTLGRDTEAFFGQGTRLTVV.

In its sample, this clone was seen a few times. The chain joins TRBV4-1 to TRBJ2-7; possible D gene TRBD1, 6 bases. The germline V gene has CDR1 MGHRA and CDR2 YSYEKL. V gave up 1 base and J gave up 1 base, with 14 bases separating them. CDR3 length equals 16 residues. The CDR3 region is CASSQVPRGRSYEQYF. In DNA form, the CDR3 reads TGCGCCAGCAGCCAAGTCCCCAGGGGCAGGTCCTACGAGCAGTACTTC.

This clone was detected a few times. The rearrangement links TRBV5-4 to TRBJ1-1; maybe TRBD1 (6 bases). The CDR3 extends over 15 amino acids. The germline V gene encodes CDR1 SGHNT and CDR2 YYREEE (reference sequence). V lost 1 base, J lost 2 bases, and 12 bases lay in between. In DNA, the CDR3 is TGTGCCAGCAGCTTGAACAGGGTTGGTAACACTGAAGCTTTCTTT. It specifies CASSLNRVGNTEAFF.

This clone has more than one count but fewer than ten. The CDR3 sequence: CASSQDTGLKTQYF. CDR3 sequence (DNA): TGCGCCAGCAGCCAAGATACAGGGCTAAAGACCCAGTACTTC. The chain carries TRBV4-3 and TRBJ2-5, with D possibly matching TRBD1 (6 bases). V lost 0 bases, J lost 6 bases, and 11 bases lay in between. The CDR3 loop spans 14 amino acids. Looked up from germline, CDR1 is LGHNA and CDR2 is YSLEER.